The 32 T cell receptor beta chains in this list originate from one sample, sequenced in a study of blood T cell repertoires in COVID-19. Data came from immunoSEQ multiplex PCR; TCRdb stores just in-frame clones and leaves some out. The sample comprises 350,000 to 400,000 clones, over 75% of which are singletons, and 2.5% to 3% rests with the top ten. The sample was PBMCs or T cells enriched from blood (not recorded which). The source of these receptors is a woman under 40 who had recovered from COVID-19.

This CDR3 reads CASSWSGQEAGSPLHF. The CDR3 nucleotides are TGCGCCAGCAGCTGGAGCGGACAGGAGGCGGGTTCACCCCTCCACTTT. The chain has TRBV5-1 and TRBJ1-6; TRBD1 matches at 7 bases. With V trimmed by 3 bases and J by 9 bases, 12 bases remained unmatched. CDR3 length equals 16 residues. Germline CDR1 and CDR2: SGHRS and YFSETQ.

V is TRBV28 and J is TRBJ1-1; TRBD1 aligns across 7 bases. Germline CDR1 is MDHEN and CDR2 is SYDVKM. Trimming removed 2 bases from V and 6 bases from J; junction bases left unmatched: 6. There are 14 residues in the CDR3. In DNA, the CDR3 is TGTGCCAGCAGTTTAGAGGGGCAGGGGGCTGAAGCTTTCTTT. This encodes CASSLEGQGAEAFF. Together with reference TRBV28 and TRBJ1-1, the CDR3 gives the full variable domain: DVKVTQSSRYLVKRTGEKVFLECVQDMDHENMFWYRQDPGLGLRLIYFSYDVKMKEKGDIPEGYSVSREKKERFSLILESASTNQTSMYLCASSLEGQGAEAFFGQGTRLTVV.

This clone was seen only a few times. The chain carries TRBV27 and TRBJ2-3; no firm D call. The V end lost 5 bases, the J end lost 8 bases, and 14 bases lay between the germline ends. The CDR3 totals 13 residues. Germline CDR1 and CDR2: MNHEY and SMNVEV (reference sequence). CDR3 bases: TGTGCCAGCAGTGCACTTAGCTACGGTACGCAGTATTTT. Its translation is CASSALSYGTQYF.

The chain couples TRBV28 to TRBJ2-7; TRBD1 agrees at 8 bases. Germline loops: CDR1 MDHEN, CDR2 SYDVKM. Trimming cost V 1 base and J 5 bases; bases outside gene matches: 1. The CDR3 contains 13 residues. CDR3 sequence reads: CASSLLDRDEQYF. CDR3 DNA sequence: TGTGCCAGCAGTTTATTGGACAGGGACGAGCAGTACTTC.

The chain couples TRBV4-1 to TRBJ2-3, with 8 positions matching TRBD1. Unmatched junction bases numbered 6, after V lost 8 bases and J lost 2 bases. The CDR3 extends over 14 amino acids. Germline V gene lookup returns CDR1 MGHRA and CDR2 YSYEKL. The CDR3 spells CASQDRESTDTQYF. CDR3 bases: TGCGCCAGCCAGGACAGGGAATCCACAGATACGCAGTATTTT.

The chain recombines TRBV11-2 with TRBJ2-7; 9 bases align to TRBD1. CDR1 SGHAT and CDR2 FQNNGV come from the germline V gene. This CDR3 contains 14 residues. Unmatched junction bases numbered 1, after V lost 3 bases and J lost 1 base. The CDR3 DNA sequence: TGTGCCAGCAGCTTCGGGACAGGGTCCTACGAGCAGTACTTC. Its translation: CASSFGTGSYEQYF.

The rearrangement uses TRBV2 and TRBJ2-7; 8 nucleotides match TRBD1. The CDR3 runs to 14 residues. Germline trimming cut 10 bases from V and 6 bases from J; bases unmatched to any gene: 14. Germline CDR1 is SNHLY and CDR2 is FYNNEI. CDR3 sequence (DNA): TGTGCCACTCAACCCGGGACAGGCCCCTCCGAGCAGTACTTC. This gives the protein CATQPGTGPSEQYF.

The DNA of the CDR3 is TGTGCCAGTAGCCTACTCAATAGGCGGCGGGGAGGATATGGCTACACCTTC. It specifies CASSLLNRRRGGYGYTF. V gene TRBV19 combines with J gene TRBJ1-2, with D hard to call. There are 17 residues in the CDR3. CDR1 and CDR2 (germline): LNHDA, SQIVND (reference sequence). The germline V and J ends were trimmed by 6 bases and 5 bases, with 25 bases remaining between them.

This clone has only a few counts. This chain uses TRBV12-5 with TRBJ1-2; 10 bases match TRBD1. V lost 4 bases, J lost 6 bases, and 2 bases stayed unmatched. Germline V gene lookup returns CDR1 LGHNT and CDR2 FRNRAP. This CDR3 spans 13 amino acids. Here the CDR3 reads CASGSGTGDGYTF. CDR3 nucleotide sequence: TGTGCTAGTGGTTCCGGGACAGGGGATGGCTACACCTTC.

About this clone: The same CDR3 is also encoded by other DNA sequences in this sample. The CDR3 spells CASSLLAGGYNEQFF. The CDR3 nucleotides are TGCGCCAGCAGCTTGTTAGCGGGAGGGTACAATGAGCAGTTCTTC. The rearrangement joins TRBV5-1 to TRBJ2-1, with 11 bases lining up with TRBD2. The CDR3 has 15 residues. Germline-derived CDR1 and CDR2 are SGHRS and YFSETQ. V shed 1 base, J shed 4 bases, and the junction held 1 base outside the gene matches.

This chain uses TRBV5-1 with TRBJ2-1, with D hard to call. V lost 3 bases and J lost 9, with 10 bases in between. This CDR3 region has 12 residues. Germline CDR1 is SGHRS and CDR2 is YFSETQ. The DNA of the CDR3 is TGCGCCAGCAGCTCCCAGTCCAGTGAGCAGTTCTTC. This codes for CASSSQSSEQFF.

V usage is TRBV19 and J usage is TRBJ1-2; D possibly corresponds to TRBD1 (6 bases). CDR3 length: 14 residues. Germline-derived CDR1 and CDR2 are LNHDA and SQIVND (reference sequence). Trimming left V 10 bases short and J 2 bases short, with 17 bases between. Here the CDR3 reads CATRPVTGNYGYTF. DNA of the CDR3: TGTGCCACCCGACCCGTAACAGGGAACTATGGCTACACCTTC. The full variable domain, its missing parts supplied by reference TRBV19 and TRBJ1-2, is DGGITQSPKYLFRKEGQNVTLSCEQNLNHDAMYWYRQDPGQGLRLIYYSQIVNDFQKGDIAEGYSVSREKKESFPLTVTSAQKNPTAFYLCATRPVTGNYGYTFGSGTRLTVV.

This clone was recorded once. The rearrangement uses TRBV11-2 and TRBJ2-1; the match to TRBD1 covers 10 bases. The CDR3 has 19 amino acids. Per the germline V gene, CDR1 is SGHAT and CDR2 is FQNNGV. V shed 5 bases, J shed 1 base, and the junction held 14 bases outside the gene matches. The CDR3 nucleotides read TGTGCCAGCAGCATTAGCTCCCCGCCGGACAGGGGGTCCTACAATGAGCAGTTCTTC. Protein product: CASSISSPPDRGSYNEQFF.

A note on this clone: In the same sample, other DNA sequences code for this CDR3. J is TRBJ2-3 and V is TRBV19; D possibly corresponds to TRBD2 (6 bases). The CDR3 loop spans 16 amino acids. Per germline, CDR1 LNHDA and CDR2 SQIVND (reference sequence). Trimming took off 3 bases at V and 0 bases at J, with 13 bases between the two ends. This chain's CDR3 is CASSILSGTSTDTQYF. The DNA for the CDR3 is TGTGCCAGTAGTATTCTATCGGGGACTAGCACAGATACGCAGTATTTT. The entire variable domain, with the rest obtained from reference TRBV19 and TRBJ2-3, is as follows: DGGITQSPKYLFRKEGQNVTLSCEQNLNHDAMYWYRQDPGQGLRLIYYSQIVNDFQKGDIAEGYSVSREKKESFPLTVTSAQKNPTAFYLCASSILSGTSTDTQYFGPGTRLTVL.

This clone was observed a few times. The CDR3 DNA reads TGTGCCAGCAGTGAGGAGGGAAACACCATATATTTT. Translated, it gives CASSEEGNTIYF. The V gene is TRBV2, the J gene TRBJ1-3; the D is unclear. Germline lookup yields CDR1 SNHLY and CDR2 FYNNEI. This CDR3 is built from 12 residues. V was trimmed by 3 bases and J by 4 bases, leaving 4 bases between them.

As concerns this clone: The same CDR3 is also encoded by other DNA sequences in this sample. The chain has TRBV2 and TRBJ1-1, with no clear D. Germline V gives CDR1 SNHLY, CDR2 FYNNEI. This CDR3 comprises 13 residues. Deletions cut 4 bases from V and 1 base from J, with 7 bases between. CDR3 region: CASSGRQNTEAFF. The CDR3 bases are TGTGCCAGCAGTGGGCGGCAGAACACTGAAGCTTTCTTT. The whole variable domain, remainder taken from reference TRBV2 and TRBJ1-1, is EPEVTQTPSHQVTQMGQEVILRCVPISNHLYFYWYRQILGQKVEFLVSFYNNEISEKSEIFDDQFSVERPDGSNFTLKIRSTKLEDSAMYFCASSGRQNTEAFFGQGTRLTVV.

The chain links TRBV27 to TRBJ1-3; D might be TRBD1 (6 bases). V was trimmed by 6 bases and J by 3 bases, leaving 12 bases between them. The length of the CDR3 is 14 residues. The germline gives CDR1 MNHEY, CDR2 SMNVEV (reference sequence). Here the CDR3 reads CASRPQGNGNTIYF. The CDR3 region has the DNA TGTGCCAGCAGGCCACAGGGTAATGGAAACACCATATATTTT.

This sequence joins TRBV2 and TRBJ2-3; D perhaps matches TRBD2 (9 bases). The CDR3 covers 17 residues. Germline CDR1 reads SNHLY; CDR2 reads FYNNEI. V shed 8 bases and J shed 3 bases, with 24 bases lying between them. CDR3 sequence reads: CASLAQGASGMTDTQYF. CDR3 nucleotide sequence: TGTGCCAGCCTGGCGCAGGGGGCTAGCGGGATGACAGATACGCAGTATTTT.

The chain employs TRBV6-5 and TRBJ2-5; maybe TRBD1 (5 bases). The germline V gene encodes CDR1 MNHEY and CDR2 SVGAGI. Trimming pared 7 bases from V and 1 base from J, leaving 7 bases between. This CDR3 is 12 amino acids long. The CDR3 region has the DNA TGTGCCAGCACAGGGTCCCAAGAGACCCAGTACTTC. This codes for CASTGSQETQYF.

In this sample, this clone turned up once. The chain uses TRBV28 and TRBJ1-4; maybe TRBD1 (6 bases). Germline assignment: CDR1 MDHEN and CDR2 SYDVKM. V lost 7 bases to trimming and J lost 8 bases, with 14 bases between them. The CDR3 length is 13 residues. CDR3 DNA sequence: TGTGCCAGCATCGGGGGGGGCCGGGAAAAACTGTTTTTT. Protein: CASIGGGREKLFF.

This rearrangement joins TRBV6-5 to TRBJ1-3, with TRBD1 as a possible D gene (5 bases). The CDR3 extends over 15 amino acids. Germline lookup yields CDR1 MNHEY and CDR2 SVGAGI. The V end lost 9 bases, the J end lost 9 bases, and 24 bases lay between the germline ends. The CDR3 loop reads CASTLGLSSGGTIYF. In nucleotides, the CDR3 is TGTGCCAGTACTCTGGGACTCTCTTCTGGGGGCACCATATATTTT.

About this clone itself: Relative to the germline gene, one junction end is altered; a read error may explain this. The CDR3 bases are TGTGCTAGCAGCTTAGAGGTGGACACCGAAGCTTTCTTT. It specifies CASSLEVDTEAFF. V and J are TRBV7-7 and TRBJ1-1; a weak D match, TRBD1 (5 bases). CDR3 length: 13 residues. CDR1 SSHAT and CDR2 FNYEAQ come from the germline V gene (reference sequence).

V and J are TRBV7-9 and TRBJ2-2, with TRBD1 as a possible D gene (5 bases). The length of the CDR3 is 15 residues. Germline V lookup: CDR1 SEHNR, CDR2 FQNEAQ (reference sequence). Trimming left V 5 bases short and J 0 bases short, with 10 bases between. CDR3 region: CASSPSRANTGELFF. The CDR3 DNA is TGTGCCAGCAGCCCCTCCAGGGCGAACACCGGGGAGCTGTTTTTT. Supplemented by reference TRBV7-9 and TRBJ2-2, the full variable domain reads DTGVSQNPRHKITKRGQNVTFRCDPISEHNRLYWYRQTLGQGPEFLTYFQNEAQLEKSRLLSDRFSAERPKGSFSTLEIQRTEQGDSAMYLCASSPSRANTGELFFGEGSRLTVL.

The chain is built from TRBV24-1 and TRBJ2-5, with 8 nucleotides matching TRBD2. The J segment lost 4 bases and the V segment lost 4 bases, leaving 7 bases of the junction unmatched. This CDR3 is 15 amino acids long. The germline V gene encodes CDR1 KGHDR and CDR2 SFDVKD. CDR3 nucleotide sequence: TGTGCCACCAGTGACCCAAGCGGGAGCGGAGAGACCCAGTACTTC. Its translation is CATSDPSGSGETQYF.

The CDR3 DNA reads TGTGCCACCAGTGATTTGGCGGGTCTGATCAGCGGCGAGCAGTACTTC. It specifies CATSDLAGLISGEQYF. This chain links TRBV24-1 with TRBJ2-7, with a possible D match to TRBD2 (5 bases). Germline V gene sequence: CDR1 KGHDR, CDR2 SFDVKD. This CDR3 has 16 residues. Trimming took 0 bases from V and 6 from J, leaving 17 bases between them.

The chain uses TRBV6-1 and TRBJ1-2; D is possibly TRBD1 (6 bases). V was trimmed by 3 bases and J by 7 bases, leaving 18 bases between them. This CDR3 comprises 15 residues. Germline CDR1 MNHNS, CDR2 SASEGT. CDR3 residues: CASSDLLGDKRGYTF. The CDR3 DNA follows: TGTGCCAGCAGTGATCTTTTGGGGGACAAACGTGGCTACACCTTC.

The chain recombines TRBV10-1 with TRBJ1-6, with a tentative D call TRBD1 (5 bases). The CDR3 is 14 residues long. Trimming left V 5 bases short and J 8 bases short, with 13 bases between. CDR1 and CDR2 (germline): WNHNN, SYGVQD (reference sequence). The CDR3 region has the DNA TGCGCCAGCAGTCCGGGAGGGGCGGATTCACCCCTCCACTTT. Translated, it gives CASSPGGADSPLHF.

The V call is TRBV14, the J call TRBJ2-1, with 9 bases that match TRBD1. The J segment lost 4 bases and the V segment lost 1 base, leaving 8 bases of the junction unmatched. This CDR3 is built from 17 residues. Germline lookup yields CDR1 SGHDN and CDR2 FVKESK. The CDR3 protein is CASSQGTGGAAYNEQFF. The CDR3 nucleotides are TGTGCCAGCAGCCAAGGAACAGGGGGCGCAGCATACAATGAGCAGTTCTTC.

The chain couples TRBV4-2 to TRBJ1-4, with TRBD1 matching 10 bases. J lost 0 bases, V lost 5 bases, and 3 bases had no gene match. Germline loops: CDR1 LGHNA, CDR2 YNFKEQ. The CDR3 totals 16 residues. Written as DNA, the CDR3 is TGTGCCAGCAGCACTGGACAGGGGGCAACTAATGAAAAACTGTTTTTT. This encodes CASSTGQGATNEKLFF.

This chain uses TRBV5-5 with TRBJ2-1; D might be TRBD2 (5 bases). Germline V gene data show CDR1 as SGHKS and CDR2 as YYEKEE (reference sequence). The V end lost 2 bases, the J end lost 3 bases, and 6 bases lay between the germline ends. CDR3 size: 13 residues. The CDR3 DNA sequence: TGTGCCAGCAGCTTCGGAGGCTACAATGAGCAGTTCTTC. As protein: CASSFGGYNEQFF.

The chain carries TRBV6-2 or TRBV6-3 and TRBJ1-1, with D perhaps TRBD1 (6 bases). The V end lost 4 bases, the J end lost 12 bases, and 12 bases lay between the germline ends. CDR1 MNHEY and CDR2 SVGEGT come from the germline V gene. CDR3 length: 11 residues. In nucleotides, the CDR3 is TGTGCCAGCAGTTCACAGGGTGAGACTTTCTTT. Its protein product is CASSSQGETFF.

The chain employs TRBV19 and TRBJ2-1; 10 positions agree with TRBD2. Germline V gives CDR1 LNHDA, CDR2 SQIVND (reference sequence). CDR3 length: 15 residues. J lost 7 bases, V lost 1 base, and 4 bases had no gene match. CDR3 amino acids: CASSIGLAGANEQFF. CDR3 sequence (DNA): TGTGCCAGTAGTATAGGGCTAGCGGGAGCGAATGAGCAGTTCTTC.